The rows below give T cell receptor beta chains drawn from one sample of a study of T-cell reconstitution after alpha-beta-depleted transplantation in children. TCRdb redid the calling of the PCR reads with MiXCR, one entry per CDR3 protein. The top ten hold 13% to 15% of the sample, which has 500,000 or so distinct CDR3 sequences, about an eighth seen once. The starting material was PBMCs, mostly from graft donor cells, obtained 180 days after TCRalphabeta/CD19-depleted stem cell transplant. The receptors were gathered from a female patient aged 2-15 years who had a stem cell transplant for aplastic anemia, so the T cells may come from the graft donor. CDR3s include the opening cysteine and the closing phenylalanine or tryptophan. A D gene is named only where the DNA matches it firmly. Only part of the rows carry a size: once, few, many, or a class if the clone is expanded.

few	NA	TRBV7-2	TRBJ2-2	15	TGTGCCAGCAGTATCCAGGGGACGAACACCGGGGAGCTGTTTTTT	CASSIQGTNTGELFF
NA	NA	TRBV28	TRBJ2-7	13	TGTGCCAGCAGCTTTAGCGTACCTCCCGAGCAGTACTTC	CASSFSVPPEQYF
NA	NA	TRBV15	TRBJ1-5	14	TGTGCCACCAGCAGAGATACCAGGGTTCAGCCCCAGCATTTT	CATSRDTRVQPQHF
NA	TRBD2	TRBV11-2	TRBJ2-3	18	TGTGCCAGCAGCTTAAACCCTAGCGGGAGGGCCGTTACAGATACGCAGTATTTT	CASSLNPSGRAVTDTQYF
few	TRBD1	TRBV28	TRBJ1-2	13	TGTGCCAGCCGGGGACAGGGCTTACGGGGCTACACCTTC	CASRGQGLRGYTF
many	NA	TRBV5-1	TRBJ2-7	14	TGCGCCAGCAGCTTGGACAGGGTAGGGGAAGAGCAGTACTTC	CASSLDRVGEEQYF
many	TRBD1	TRBV24-1	TRBJ2-1	16	TGTGCCACCAGTGATTTCGGCAGGGGGCCCTACAATGAGCAGTTCTTC	CATSDFGRGPYNEQFF
NA	TRBD1	TRBV7-2	TRBJ1-1	13	TGTGCCAGCAGCTTAGACAGGGGATATGAAGCTTTCTTT	CASSLDRGYEAFF
NA	TRBD1	TRBV7-2	TRBJ1-1	16	TGTGCCAGCAGCCCCCCCAGGGGACAGTTGAACACTGAAGCTTTCTTT	CASSPPRGQLNTEAFF
few	TRBD2	TRBV5-1	TRBJ2-1	15	TGCGCCAGCAGCTTCAGACTAGCGGGGTACAATGAGCAGTTCTTC	CASSFRLAGYNEQFF
NA	TRBD1	TRBV6-5	TRBJ1-3	15	TGTGCCAGCAGTTACACAGGGGGCTCTGGAAACACCATATATTTT	CASSYTGGSGNTIYF
many	NA	TRBV20-1	TRBJ1-4	11	TGCAGTGCTGGGGACAACGAAAAACTGTTTTTT	CSAGDNEKLFF
NA	NA	TRBV6-2/TRBV6-3	TRBJ1-2	12	TGTGCCAGCATGGCCAGCACGAAAGGCTACACCTTC	CASMASTKGYTF
NA	NA	TRBV24-1	TRBJ2-6	16	TGTGCCACCAGTTCCTACCCAGGGACCGGGGCCAACGTCCTGACTTTC	CATSSYPGTGANVLTF
few	NA	TRBV7-2	TRBJ1-6	16	TGTGCCAGCAGCTTAGCTACAGGCCCCCAAGTCTCACCCCTCCACTTT	CASSLATGPQVSPLHF
few	TRBD1	TRBV5-1	TRBJ1-1	16	TGCGCCAGCACCCACAACTCCGGGACAGGGGTTGGGGAAGCTTTCTTT	CASTHNSGTGVGEAFF
few	TRBD2	TRBV20-1	TRBJ2-1	16	TGCAGTGCTAGAGATTATACGGGAGGGCGTGGGAATGAGCAGTTCTTC	CSARDYTGGRGNEQFF
NA	NA	TRBV6-2/TRBV6-3	TRBJ1-1	14	TGTGCCAGCAGGGAGACACTTATGAACACTGAAGCTTTCTTT	CASRETLMNTEAFF
few	NA	TRBV20-1	TRBJ1-3	14	TGCAGTGCCTATAGGAGGGGGACAGGAAACACCATATATTTT	CSAYRRGTGNTIYF
few	NA	TRBV20-1	TRBJ1-1	15	TGCAGTGCTAGAGATACAGGCAGGGAGGACACTGAAGCTTTCTTT	CSARDTGREDTEAFF
few	TRBD2	TRBV29-1	TRBJ2-3	13	TGCAGCGTTGACGGCGGGAGTCCAGATACGCAGTATTTT	CSVDGGSPDTQYF
few	TRBD2	TRBV12-3/TRBV12-4	TRBJ2-5	15	TGTGCCAGCAGCATCAGCGGGGGGTTACAAGAGACCCAGTACTTC	CASSISGGLQETQYF
few	TRBD1	TRBV6-1	TRBJ2-4	14	TGTGCCAGCAGTCGACAGGGTACCAAAAACATTCAGTACTTC	CASSRQGTKNIQYF
NA	NA	TRBV20-1	TRBJ2-1	16	TGCAGTGCTAGAGTTTTCAGGGGAGACGGCTACAATGAGCAGTTCTTC	CSARVFRGDGYNEQFF
many	NA	TRBV6-5	TRBJ2-1	11	TGTGCCAGCAGCCGATACAATGAGCAGTTCTTC	CASSRYNEQFF
few	TRBD1	TRBV28	TRBJ2-7	15	TGTGCCAGCAGTTACCGGGACAGGAAATCCCACGAGCAGTACTTC	CASSYRDRKSHEQYF
few	NA	TRBV18	TRBJ1-6	15	TGTGCCAGCTCATGGACTGGCTCCTATAATTCACCCCTCCACTTT	CASSWTGSYNSPLHF
few	NA	TRBV28	TRBJ2-1	16	TGTGCCAGCAGCCCAGTCCGGGCCACGAGGCGGAATGAGCAGTTCTTC	CASSPVRATRRNEQFF
few	NA	TRBV10-2	TRBJ2-5	11	TGCGCCAGCAAATTCCAAGAGACCCAGTACTTC	CASKFQETQYF
NA	NA	TRBV10-3	TRBJ2-1	15	TGTGCCATCAGTACGTCCGGGACTCTTTACAATGAGCAGTTCTTC	CAISTSGTLYNEQFF
few	TRBD2	TRBV27	TRBJ2-1	17	TGTGCCAGCAGTCCCGGGATAGCGGGAGGGTCCTACAATGAGCAGTTCTTC	CASSPGIAGGSYNEQFF
NA	TRBD1	TRBV28	TRBJ1-2	17	TGTGCCAGCAGCCGGGACAGTGGCTCGCACTATATCTATGGCTACACCTTC	CASSRDSGSHYIYGYTF
few	NA	TRBV5-1	TRBJ1-1	17	TGCGCCAGCAGCTTCCGCGTCTCTGGACGGATAAACACTGAAGCTTTCTTT	CASSFRVSGRINTEAFF
NA	NA	TRBV11-1	TRBJ2-5	15	TGTGCCAGCAGCCCCATTGCGGTCATACAAGAGACCCAGTACTTC	CASSPIAVIQETQYF
NA	NA	TRBV11-3	TRBJ2-7	16	TGTGCCAGCAGCTTAGGTGGCAGCCAGAGCTCCTACGAGCAGTACTTC	CASSLGGSQSSYEQYF
few	TRBD2	TRBV9	TRBJ2-2	17	TGTGCCAGCACCCCCAGGACTAGCGGGAGTTGGACCGGGGAGCTGTTTTTT	CASTPRTSGSWTGELFF
NA	TRBD1	TRBV20-1	TRBJ2-7	12	TGCAGTGCTCCGACAGGGGTGGGCGAGCAGTACTTC	CSAPTGVGEQYF
few	NA	TRBV7-2	TRBJ2-3	15	TGTGCCAGCAGCTTATCGGGGGCCCCCACAGATACGCAGTATTTT	CASSLSGAPTDTQYF
NA	NA	TRBV29-1	TRBJ2-3	11	TGCAGCGTTTACAGGGACTATACGCAGTATTTT	CSVYRDYTQYF
NA	NA	TRBV20-1	TRBJ2-7	16	TGCAGTGCTAGAGATGAGGGGACAAGGAAGATCGACGAGCAGTACTTC	CSARDEGTRKIDEQYF
many	TRBD2	TRBV19	TRBJ2-2	14	TGTGCCAGTTTTAGCGGGAGATTAACCGGGGAGCTGTTTTTT	CASFSGRLTGELFF
NA	NA	TRBV20-1	TRBJ1-2	12	TGCAGTGCTGCAGACAGCGGCTATGGCTACACCTTC	CSAADSGYGYTF
NA	NA	TRBV7-9	TRBJ2-2	16	TGTGCCAGCAGCTTAGCGGGTAACTTCGCCACCGGGGAGCTGTTTTTT	CASSLAGNFATGELFF
few	TRBD2	TRBV28	TRBJ2-7	11	TGTGCCACCCGACTAGCGGGCGAGCAGTACTTC	CATRLAGEQYF
few	NA	TRBV20-1	TRBJ2-3	14	TGCAGTGCTAGACCCCCGGGACACGGAGATACGCAGTATTTT	CSARPPGHGDTQYF
NA	TRBD1	TRBV15	TRBJ2-3	15	TGTGCCACCAGCAGCCGGGACAGGGGGACGCTAACGCAGTATTTT	CATSSRDRGTLTQYF
NA	TRBD1	TRBV20-1	TRBJ2-7	14	TGCAGTGCTAGCGACGCAGGGGGATCCTACGAGCAGTACTTC	CSASDAGGSYEQYF
few	NA	TRBV11-2	TRBJ2-1	18	TGTGCCAGCAGCTCTATCCCCGGGACACCATCCACGAACGATGAGCAGTTCTTC	CASSSIPGTPSTNDEQFF
NA	NA	TRBV7-2	TRBJ2-2	16	TGTGCCAGCAGCTTAGTTGCACAGGGAAGTACCGGGGAGCTGTTTTTT	CASSLVAQGSTGELFF
many	TRBD2	TRBV7-3	TRBJ2-5	15	TGTGCCAGCAGCTCCCGGACTAGCGGGAAGGAGACCCAGTACTTC	CASSSRTSGKETQYF
few	TRBD1	TRBV7-9	TRBJ2-1	15	TGTGCCAGCAGCTTAGTGGACAGGACCTACAATGAGCAGTTCTTC	CASSLVDRTYNEQFF
NA	NA	TRBV10-3	TRBJ2-7	13	TGTGCCATCCGGCGGGAACCGATCTACGAGCAGTACTTC	CAIRREPIYEQYF
few	NA	TRBV4-3	TRBJ2-1	15	TGCGCCAGCAGCCAAGAATGGACCCGTTACAATGAGCAGTTCTTC	CASSQEWTRYNEQFF
few	NA	TRBV20-1	TRBJ2-3	13	TGCAGTGCTAGAGATAGGGTACCAGATACGCAGTATTTT	CSARDRVPDTQYF
many	TRBD2	TRBV10-3	TRBJ2-1	15	TGTGCCATCAGATCCGGGACTAGCGGGGACAATGAGCAGTTCTTC	CAIRSGTSGDNEQFF
few	TRBD2	TRBV15	TRBJ2-7	18	TGTGCCACCAGCAGAGTTCTAGCGGGAGGGCTAAGGTCCTACGAGCAGTACTTC	CATSRVLAGGLRSYEQYF
NA	TRBD1	TRBV19	TRBJ2-3	15	TGTGCCAGGGCCAATGACAGGGCCCACACAGATACGCAGTATTTT	CARANDRAHTDTQYF
NA	TRBD1	TRBV18	TRBJ2-6	17	TGTGCCAGCTCACCGGGGACAGCTTACTCTGGGGCCAACGTCCTGACTTTC	CASSPGTAYSGANVLTF
NA	TRBD1	TRBV7-8	TRBJ1-1	18	TGTGCCAGCAGCTTACTCCGGGACAGGGGGCGTGAGGGCACTGAAGCTTTCTTT	CASSLLRDRGREGTEAFF
many	TRBD2	TRBV29-1	TRBJ2-1	14	TGCAGCGCCGGACTAGCGGGAGTTTGGAATGAGCAGTTCTTC	CSAGLAGVWNEQFF